The 18 T cell receptor beta chains listed next were all sequenced from one sample in a study of STAT5B mutations in CD4+ large granular lymphocyte leukemia (dated by TCRdb to between 2021 and 2024). Receptors were amplified or captured by the immunoSEQ multiplex PCR assay. TCRdb took this table from immuneACCESS and kept in-frame rearrangements with V and J called. Such tables lack part of the clones; where checked against another copy, unresolved V genes explain under half of the gap, and the rest is unexplained. This sample gives around 30,000 clones in total; 72% of them show up just once. The top ten clones comprise less than 2.5% of the sample. The sequenced material came from CD4+ T cells from blood buffy coats. The receptors shown here come from a human donor in good health.

There are a few counts of this clone. The chain employs TRBV28 and TRBJ1-6, with 7 bases matching TRBD1. Germline V gives CDR1 MDHEN, CDR2 SYDVKM. CDR3 length equals 14 residues. V was pared by 7 bases and J by 9 bases, with 9 bases of the junction left unmatched. In DNA, the CDR3 is TGTGCCAGCAAACCGGTGGCAGGGGGTTCACCCCTCCACTTT. Translated, it gives CASKPVAGGSPLHF.

V usage is TRBV14 and J usage is TRBJ2-5; 12 nucleotides align to TRBD2. V dropped 4 bases and J dropped 1; count of bases not matched to a gene: 10. CDR1 is SGHDN and CDR2 is FVKESK in the germline V gene. The CDR3 is 18 amino acids. The CDR3 reads CASSPRRLAGALQETQYF. CDR3 bases: TGTGCCAGCAGCCCTCGTCGACTAGCGGGGGCGCTCCAAGAGACCCAGTACTTC.

The rearrangement uses TRBV6-1 and TRBJ1-3, with D perhaps matching TRBD1 (6 bases). The V and J ends lost 8 bases and 4 bases respectively, with 15 bases between them. The CDR3 covers 14 residues. Germline V CDR1 and CDR2: MNHNS, SASEGT. CDR3 sequence reads: CASSQSGEGNTIYF. The CDR3 coding sequence is TGTGCCAGCTCCCAGTCAGGGGAAGGAAACACCATATATTTT.

The V gene is TRBV4-3, the J gene TRBJ2-3, with 14 bases aligning to TRBD2. V was clipped by 5 bases and J by 2 bases; unmatched bases: 6. In germline, CDR1 is LGHNA, CDR2 YSLEER. The CDR3 extends over 17 amino acids. CDR3 bases: TGCGCCAGCAGCTTCGGGACTAGCGGGGGAAACACAGATACGCAGTATTTT. Its translation: CASSFGTSGGNTDTQYF.

The gene calls are TRBV7-3 and TRBJ1-1; 7 bases fit TRBD1. J lost 3 bases, V lost 1 base, and 5 bases had no gene match. CDR1 SGHTA and CDR2 FQGTGA come from the germline V gene. CDR3 length equals 15 residues. CDR3 in DNA: TGTGCCAGCAGCTTAAGCGGCAGGGGGGACACTGAAGCTTTCTTT. Residues: CASSLSGRGDTEAFF.

V and J are TRBV7-2 and TRBJ2-5; TRBD2 agrees at 9 bases. This CDR3 spans 16 amino acids. Trimming removed 2 bases from V and 5 bases from J; junction bases left unmatched: 9. CDR1 and CDR2 (germline): SGHTA, FQGNSA. CDR3: CASSLWAGGPLETQYF. The CDR3, as DNA: TGTGCCAGCAGCTTATGGGCGGGGGGGCCTCTGGAGACCCAGTACTTC.

The genes are TRBV6-5 and TRBJ1-3; D gene unclear. Trimming took 7 bases from V and 4 from J, leaving 14 bases between them. The CDR3 is 14 amino acids. Germline values: CDR1 MNHEY, CDR2 SVGAGI. Here the CDR3 reads CASMWGALGNTIYF. CDR3 nucleotide sequence: TGTGCCAGCATGTGGGGAGCCCTGGGAAACACCATATATTTT.

In its sample, this clone was seen once. The chain combines TRBV5-8 with TRBJ1-6; D gene uncertain. V was pared by 7 bases and J by 9 bases, with 20 bases between. The CDR3 runs 15 residues. Germline V gene sequence: CDR1 SGHTS, CDR2 YDEGEE. In DNA form, the CDR3 reads TGTGCCAGCGACATAGAGATGGGGAGGACTTCACCCCTCCACTTT. It codes for CASDIEMGRTSPLHF.

This sequence joins TRBV2 and TRBJ2-2; D perhaps matches TRBD1 (5 bases). The CDR3 runs 14 residues. Trimming took 6 bases from V and 7 from J, leaving 15 bases between them. Germline-derived CDR1 and CDR2 are SNHLY and FYNNEI. In DNA form, the CDR3 reads TGTGCCAGCAGAGGGGAATGGTTCGGCGGGGAGCTGTTTTTT. Residues: CASRGEWFGGELFF.

For this clone: The same CDR3 arises from other DNA sequences in this sample as well. V gene TRBV10-3 combines with J gene TRBJ2-2; D not resolved. The CDR3 has 13 amino acids. Germline assignment: CDR1 ENHRY and CDR2 SYGVKD. The ends were cut back, 0 bases at V and 6 bases at J, with 5 bases in the middle. CDR3 region: CAISESRPGELFF. The DNA for the CDR3 is TGTGCCATCAGTGAGTCCCGGCCCGGGGAGCTGTTTTTT.

This clone was observed a handful of times. V is TRBV4-3 and J is TRBJ2-2; the D is unclear. The CDR3 has 14 amino acids. Germline V gene data show CDR1 as LGHNA and CDR2 as YSLEER. Trimming took off 1 base at V and 4 bases at J, with 7 bases between the two ends. The CDR3 nucleotides read TGCGCCAGCAGCCAAGGGCCAGTCACCGGGGAGCTGTTTTTT. It translates to CASSQGPVTGELFF.

The chain combines TRBV7-2 with TRBJ2-1, with 9 bases aligning to TRBD2. This CDR3 is 16 amino acids long. Germline loops: CDR1 SGHTA, CDR2 FQGNSA. After removal of 0 bases from V and 9 bases from J, the junction contained 9 bases not matched to a gene. The CDR3, as DNA: TGTGCCAGCAGCTTAGCGGGGGGACTAGCTCATGGTGAGCAGTTCTTC. Its protein product is CASSLAGGLAHGEQFF.

V usage is TRBV27 and J usage is TRBJ2-6; D unclear. The CDR3 covers 14 residues. Deletions cut 6 bases from V and 0 bases from J, with 6 bases between. Germline CDR1 and CDR2: MNHEY and SMNVEV (reference sequence). The CDR3 protein is CASSLDSGANVLTF. CDR3 in DNA: TGTGCCAGCAGCTTAGACTCTGGGGCCAACGTCCTGACTTTC. Supplemented by reference TRBV27 and TRBJ2-6, the full variable domain reads EAQVTQNPRYLITVTGKKLTVTCSQNMNHEYMSWYRQDPGLGLRQIYYSMNVEVTDKGDVPEGYKVSRKEKRNFPLILESPSPNQTSLYFCASSLDSGANVLTFGAGSRLTVL.

This clone was observed a few times. The same CDR3 arises from other DNA sequences in this sample as well. The CDR3, as DNA: TGTGCCAGCAGCTTAGGAGGGGGTCAGCCCCAGCATTTT. Its translation: CASSLGGGQPQHF. The V and J genes are TRBV7-6 and TRBJ1-5; maybe TRBD1 (6 bases). The CDR3 sequence is 13 residues long. Germline V gene lookup returns CDR1 SGHVS and CDR2 FNYEAQ. V lost 1 base and J 6 bases, leaving 7 bases between the germline ends. Variable domain in full (rest from reference TRBV7-6 and TRBJ1-5): GAGVSQSPRYKVTKRGQDVALRCDPISGHVSLYWYRQALGQGPEFLTYFNYEAQQDKSGLPNDRFSAERPEGSISTLTIQRTEQRDSAMYRCASSLGGGQPQHFGDGTRLSIL.

The chain links TRBV19 to TRBJ1-5; 8 bases agree with TRBD1. V lost 4 bases to trimming and J lost 5 bases; unmatched junction nucleotides: 4. The germline gives CDR1 LNHDA, CDR2 SQIVND (reference sequence). This CDR3 is built from 14 residues. The chain's CDR3 is CASSTGQVYQPQHF. CDR3 bases: TGTGCCAGTAGTACGGGACAGGTTTATCAGCCCCAGCATTTT.

This clone was observed a handful of times. The rearrangement joins TRBV6-1 to TRBJ1-5; no reliable D call. Germline CDR1 is MNHNS and CDR2 is SASEGT. The CDR3 length is 15 residues. Trimming removed 0 bases from V and 6 bases from J, with 12 bases in between. CDR3 residues: CASSEATSWIQPQHF. The CDR3 DNA reads as TGTGCCAGCAGTGAAGCGACCAGTTGGATTCAGCCCCAGCATTTT.

In its sample, this clone was seen a few times. V gene TRBV18 combines with J gene TRBJ2-7, with TRBD1 identical over 9 bases. Germline assignment: CDR1 KGHSH and CDR2 LQKENI. With V trimmed by 4 bases and J by 5 bases, 15 bases remained unmatched. CDR3 size: 17 residues. The CDR3 region is CASSLLPNRGRVHEQYF. Written as DNA, the CDR3 is TGTGCCAGCTCACTATTACCGAACAGGGGGCGCGTCCACGAGCAGTACTTC.

CDR3 amino acids: CASSFLPDFSYEQYF. The CDR3 coding sequence is TGTGCCAGCAGCTTCCTCCCGGACTTCTCCTACGAGCAGTACTTC. The chain couples TRBV7-2 to TRBJ2-7, with a possible D match to TRBD2 (5 bases). This CDR3 comprises 15 residues. Germline lookup yields CDR1 SGHTA and CDR2 FQGNSA. V was clipped by 3 bases and J by 0 bases, with 12 bases between them.